Given below is one T cell receptor beta chain in context. Adults between about 18 and 95 years of age took part from about 24 US areas. This entry belongs to a study of blood T cell repertoires in COVID-19. As for the study in general: Acute and convalescent COVID-19 specimens originated in the United States, Italy and Spain.

V was clipped by 6 bases and J by 3 bases; unmatched bases: 3. The CDR3 totals 13 residues. Source study methods: The authors estimated nucleated cell counts from reference gene primer amplification. The repertoire was sequenced with immunoSEQ multiplex PCR; TCRdb's copy has only in-frame clones and lacks some. The V and J calls and the clone size are those of that table, but D and trimming were determined from the DNA. The sample lists around 200,000 clones, around 85% occurring once. This clonotype was sampled from a woman aged 45-65 years in a cohort exposed to, infected with or recovered from COVID-19 (not recorded which). This chain links TRBV12-3 or TRBV12-4 with TRBJ2-7; 9 bases fit TRBD1. The sequenced sample consisted of PBMCs or T cells enriched from blood (not recorded which). Here the CDR3 reads CASSRDRVYEQYF. For the CDR3, the DNA is TGTGCCAGCAGCCGGGACAGGGTCTACGAGCAGTACTTC.